This T cell receptor beta chain derives from a study of CD8 T cells in ankylosing spondylitis. This clonotype showed up just a few times. Its specificity is unknown. TCRdb processed the 5' RACE reads anew with MiXCR; each CDR3 protein has one entry. The table lists roughly 190,000 distinct CDR3 sequences, about 13% of them singletons. The CDR3 is 15 residues long. The V and J ends lost 6 bases and 2 bases, in that order; junction bases with no gene match: 7. Study findings and constraints: Disease-associated clonotypes exhibited CD8+ identity and were relatively infrequent in peripheral blood. In synovial fluid and blood from reactive arthritis, some motif variants were previously reported. Significant enrichment of disease-linked clones was reported in matched ankylosing spondylitis synovial fluid.

The rearrangement links TRBV12-3 or TRBV12-4 to TRBJ2-3; 8 nucleotides align to TRBD1. The sample taken for sequencing was blood, either unsorted or a sorted T cell fraction (not recorded which). This TCR was recovered from a male donor with ankylosing spondylitis or in good health (not recorded which). The CDR3 sequence is CASSSDRDDTDTQYF. DNA for the CDR3: TGTGCCAGCAGCTCGGACAGGGACGACACAGATACGCAGTATTTT.